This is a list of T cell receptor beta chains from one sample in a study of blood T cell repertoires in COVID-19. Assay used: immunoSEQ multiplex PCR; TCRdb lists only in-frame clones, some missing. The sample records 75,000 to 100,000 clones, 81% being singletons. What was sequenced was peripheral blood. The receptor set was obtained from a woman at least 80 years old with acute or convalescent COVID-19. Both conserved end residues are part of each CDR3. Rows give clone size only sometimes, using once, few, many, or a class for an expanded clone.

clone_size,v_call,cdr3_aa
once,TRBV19,CASSPLAGPQETQYF
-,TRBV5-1,CASSSGNTGADGYTF
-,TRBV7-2,CASSFPLTGGETQYF
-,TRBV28,CASSPDSAGWNNEKLFF
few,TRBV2,CASLAGGSNYGYTF
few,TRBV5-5,CASSLVVGVYEQYF
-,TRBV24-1,CATSVTGTEAFF
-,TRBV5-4,CASSLVGQGKTQYF
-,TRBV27,CASSRRQGDSGYTF
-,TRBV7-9,CVSVLANTGELFF
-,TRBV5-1,CASRARADFTDTQYF
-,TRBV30,CAWSRQGWSAQYF
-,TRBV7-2,CASSPQVHSGNTIYF
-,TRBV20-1,CSASYSGTGQVTAFF